This TCR beta chain was obtained from a study of cytomegalovirus exposure and HLA in healthy donors. General observations from the study: Follow-up analysis seemed to connect common viral pathogens with several of the most significant clusters identified. According to a later analysis, donors in an Asian-associated ancestry cluster reportedly had fewer N-insertions than the roughly 720-donor mean.

The study ran its PCR with 60 Vbeta and 13 Jbeta primers. Profiling relied on immunoSEQ multiplex PCR, and the TCRdb table lists in-frame clones only, not all of them. The sample holds 210,000 or so clones, approximately 79% seen once. As to this clone: Its antigen is currently unknown.

Germline assignment: CDR1 SGHNT and CDR2 YYREEE (reference sequence). The CDR3 extends over 16 amino acids. Trimming left V 3 bases short and J 2 bases short, with 18 bases between. This clonotype was sampled from a girl aged 2 to 9 in good health and CMV-seronegative. Sequencing input: PBMCs. The rearrangement joins TRBV5-4 to TRBJ2-7, with D maybe TRBD2 (6 bases). The CDR3 DNA is TGTGCCAGCAGCTCCGGGTGGGGCGGGGATCCCTACGAGCAGTACTTC. It encodes CASSSGWGGDPYEQYF.